Below, 29 T cell receptor beta chains from the same sample are listed, as sequenced in a study of cytotoxic CD8 clonotypes in ibrutinib-treated CLL. Sequencing was performed with immunoSEQ multiplex PCR; in TCRdb, only in-frame clones are kept and a portion is missing. This sample has fewer than 100,000 clones; around 84% occur once, and the top ten carry under 7%. The sample here was PBMCs, taken before ibrutinib treatment. The receptors were sampled from a human donor with chronic lymphocytic leukemia.

The rearrangement links TRBV7-3 to TRBJ1-1; the D is unclear. CDR3 size: 18 residues. Germline V lookup: CDR1 SGHTA, CDR2 FQGTGA. Trimming shortened V by 5 bases and J by 0 bases, and 22 bases separated the two germline ends. The CDR3 here is CASSPRRVKLKMNTEAFF. The CDR3 DNA sequence: TGTGCCAGCAGCCCCCGTCGGGTTAAGCTAAAGATGAACACTGAAGCTTTCTTT.

This clone was counted a few times. V is TRBV19 and J is TRBJ2-7; 8 nucleotides agree with TRBD1. The junction had 7 bases not matched to a gene; V was cut back by 5 bases and J by 1 base. Germline V gene data show CDR1 as LNHDA and CDR2 as SQIVND (reference sequence). This CDR3 is built from 15 residues. The CDR3 coding sequence is TGTGCCAGTAGTTCACCGGGACAGGCTTCCTACGAGCAGTACTTC. This codes for CASSSPGQASYEQYF.

This clone was recorded only once. The V call is TRBV9, the J call TRBJ2-1; D unclear. The CDR3 runs 13 residues. Germline CDR1 reads SGDLS; CDR2 reads YYNGEE. V lost 0 bases to trimming and J lost 9 bases, with 10 bases between them. As DNA, the CDR3 is TGTGCCAGCAGCGTAGTCGTTAGAGGTGAGCAGTTCTTC. Its translation is CASSVVVRGEQFF.

The gene calls are TRBV28 and TRBJ2-7; 10 bases fit TRBD2. Germline V gene data show CDR1 as MDHEN and CDR2 as SYDVKM. The CDR3 sequence is 15 residues long. J gave up 0 bases and V 6 bases, and 5 bases lay outside the gene matches. The CDR3 region has the DNA TGTGCCAGCAGGGGAGGACTAGCGGCCTCCTACGAGCAGTACTTC. Translated: CASRGGLAASYEQYF.

This clone was observed once. The chain's CDR3 is CASSPYRDTSSGNTIYF. As DNA, the CDR3 is TGTGCCAGCAGCCCCTATCGTGACACGAGCTCTGGAAACACCATATATTTT. The genes are TRBV7-8 and TRBJ1-3; no clear D gene. The CDR3 loop spans 17 amino acids. V was pared by 5 bases and J by 0 bases, with 17 bases between. Per germline, CDR1 SGHVS and CDR2 FQNEAQ.

CDR3 DNA sequence: TGTGCCAGCAGCTTGACAGCGGGTGAGCAGTTCTTC. Its translation: CASSLTAGEQFF. The chain is built from TRBV5-6 and TRBJ2-1, with a possible D match to TRBD2 (6 bases). CDR1 and CDR2 from the germline V gene are SGHDT and YYEEEE. CDR3 length equals 12 residues. V was cut by 1 base and J by 9 bases, with 8 bases left in between.

This clone was recorded once. The chain employs TRBV19 and TRBJ2-5; D may correspond to TRBD1 or TRBD2 (5 bases each). This CDR3 region has 13 residues. Germline CDR1 reads LNHDA; CDR2 reads SQIVND (reference sequence). V was cut by 6 bases and J by 7 bases, with 15 bases left in between. This chain's CDR3 is CASRRGELGTQYF. DNA of the CDR3: TGTGCCAGTAGGCGAGGGGAGCTAGGGACCCAGTACTTC.

This chain connects TRBV14 to TRBJ2-1; 12 bases fit TRBD2. This CDR3 comprises 15 residues. V gave up 1 base and J gave up 10 bases; unmatched junction bases: 5. Germline V CDR1 and CDR2: SGHDN, FVKESK. The CDR3 DNA follows: TGTGCCAGCAGCCAAGGACTAGCGGGAGTGGGAGAGCAGTTCTTC. The encoded protein is CASSQGLAGVGEQFF. Combining the CDR3 with reference TRBV14 and TRBJ2-1 gives the whole variable domain EAGVTQFPSHSVIEKGQTVTLRCDPISGHDNLYWYRRVMGKEIKFLLHFVKESKQDESGMPNNRFLAERTGGTYSTLKVQPAELEDSGVYFCASSQGLAGVGEQFFGPGTRLTVL.

CDR3 region: CASSVYRDRDTYEQYF. DNA for the CDR3: TGTGCCAGCAGTGTCTACCGGGACAGAGATACCTACGAGCAGTACTTC. V gene TRBV6-6 combines with J gene TRBJ2-7; 7 bases match TRBD1. The CDR3 has 16 amino acids. CDR1 is MNHNY and CDR2 is SVGAGI in the germline V gene (reference sequence). The V gene end was trimmed by 5 bases and the J gene end by 2 bases; junction bases not matched to a gene: 12.

This clone was seen a handful of times. This chain connects TRBV28 to TRBJ1-2; 12 nucleotides line up with TRBD1. The J segment lost 4 bases and the V segment lost 5 bases, leaving 8 bases of the junction unmatched. Germline V gives CDR1 MDHEN, CDR2 SYDVKM. This CDR3 has 16 residues. CDR3 in DNA: TGTGCCAGCAGTGCACCGGGACAGGGGGCGAGCTATGGCTACACCTTC. Protein product: CASSAPGQGASYGYTF.

This CDR3 reads CASSPRAPAPLEQYF. The CDR3 DNA sequence: TGTGCCAGCAGTCCGCGGGCCCCCGCGCCTCTCGAGCAGTACTTC. The rearrangement uses TRBV28 and TRBJ2-7; the D gene is possibly TRBD2 (5 bases). The CDR3 spans 15 residues. V lost 5 bases, J lost 6 bases, and 20 bases lay in between. Germline CDR1 MDHEN, CDR2 SYDVKM. Together with reference TRBV28 and TRBJ2-7, the CDR3 gives the full variable domain: DVKVTQSSRYLVKRTGEKVFLECVQDMDHENMFWYRQDPGLGLRLIYFSYDVKMKEKGDIPEGYSVSREKKERFSLILESASTNQTSMYLCASSPRAPAPLEQYFGPGTRLTVT.

The chain links TRBV2 to TRBJ1-1, with 12 positions matching TRBD1. V dropped 5 bases and J dropped 4; count of bases not matched to a gene: 5. This CDR3 region has 15 residues. The V gene's germline CDR1 is SNHLY and CDR2 FYNNEI. The CDR3 spells CASSPGTGGSTEAFF. The CDR3 DNA is TGTGCCAGCAGTCCCGGGACAGGGGGCAGCACTGAAGCTTTCTTT.

This clone was observed a few times. The gene calls are TRBV5-1 and TRBJ2-7; the match to TRBD2 covers 11 bases. There are 16 residues in the CDR3. Trimming removed 4 bases from V and 2 bases from J; junction bases left unmatched: 8. Germline CDR1 and CDR2: SGHRS and YFSETQ. CDR3 sequence reads: CASSRDTGLAAYEQYF. The CDR3 coding sequence is TGCGCCAGCAGCCGAGACACGGGACTAGCGGCCTACGAGCAGTACTTC.

The V and J genes are TRBV4-3 and TRBJ1-1; possible D gene TRBD1, 5 bases. The CDR3 length is 17 residues. Deletions cut 0 bases from V and 0 bases from J, with 14 bases between. Germline V gives CDR1 LGHNA, CDR2 YSLEER. CDR3 nucleotides: TGCGCCAGCAGCCAAGATGAAGGGGCCAGTCTGAACACTGAAGCTTTCTTT. Translation: CASSQDEGASLNTEAFF.

In DNA form, the CDR3 reads TGTGCCAGCAGCTTATTGAGACTGACTTCGACAGGAAAGAATGAAAAACTGTTTTTT. Its protein product is CASSLLRLTSTGKNEKLFF. V usage is TRBV7-3 and J usage is TRBJ1-4; D possibly corresponds to TRBD1 (6 bases). Per germline, CDR1 SGHTA and CDR2 FQGTGA. This CDR3 has 19 amino acids. V was clipped by 2 bases and J by 5 bases, with 24 bases between them.

The chain is built from TRBV2 and TRBJ1-3, with TRBD1 as a possible D gene (5 bases). The V gene's germline CDR1 is SNHLY and CDR2 FYNNEI. The V end lost 9 bases, the J end lost 2 bases, and 11 bases lay between the germline ends. The CDR3 has 13 amino acids. CDR3 DNA: TGTGCCAGTGGGGGGGGTGCTGGAAACACCATATATTTT. It yields the protein CASGGGAGNTIYF.

The gene calls are TRBV18 and TRBJ2-4; weak D call: TRBD2 (5 bases). The CDR3 has 20 amino acids. The V gene's germline CDR1 is KGHSH and CDR2 LQKENI. V lost 1 base to trimming and J lost 3 bases, with 25 bases between them. In DNA form, the CDR3 reads TGTGCCAGCTCACCACTCCCAGTCGACACCGCGAGGGCTAACAAAAACATTCAGTACTTC. As protein: CASSPLPVDTARANKNIQYF.

The rearrangement joins TRBV29-1 to TRBJ1-2, with D uncertain. The CDR3 covers 11 residues. The V gene's germline CDR1 is SQVTM and CDR2 ANQGSEA. V lost 7 bases and J lost 2, with 8 bases in between. CDR3 sequence (DNA): TGCAGCGGGGGAGAGAACTATGGCTACACCTTC. It translates to CSGGENYGYTF. The whole variable domain, filled in from reference TRBV29-1 and TRBJ1-2, reads SAVISQKPSRDICQRGTSLTIQCQVDSQVTMMFWYRQQPGQSLTLIATANQGSEATYESGFVIDKFPISRPNLTFSTLTVSNMSPEDSSIYLCSGGENYGYTFGSGTRLTVV.

The chain links TRBV7-9 to TRBJ2-1; no definite D call. Trimming left V 1 base short and J 7 bases short, with 5 bases between. The CDR3 contains 12 residues. Per germline, CDR1 SEHNR and CDR2 FQNEAQ (reference sequence). In DNA, the CDR3 is TGTGCCAGCAGCTTAGGGGTAAATGAGCAGTTCTTC. It translates to CASSLGVNEQFF.

This sequence joins TRBV28 and TRBJ2-3; TRBD2 matches 14 bases. The J segment lost 0 bases and the V segment lost 6 bases, leaving 11 bases of the junction unmatched. Germline V gene data show CDR1 as MDHEN and CDR2 as SYDVKM. The length of the CDR3 is 19 residues. CDR3 sequence (DNA): TGTGCCAGCAGGCGCGGACTAGCGGGAGGTCAATCTAGCACAGATACGCAGTATTTT. As protein: CASRRGLAGGQSSTDTQYF.

The V gene is TRBV19, the J gene TRBJ1-1; 8 nucleotides line up with TRBD1. The germline V gene encodes CDR1 LNHDA and CDR2 SQIVND (reference sequence). This CDR3 has 15 amino acids. V was pared by 5 bases and J by 4 bases, with 9 bases of the junction left unmatched. CDR3 DNA: TGTGCCAGTAGTGCATCCGGGACAGGCATCACTGAAGCTTTCTTT. It specifies CASSASGTGITEAFF.

As DNA, the CDR3 is TGTGCCAGCAGTTCCGGGACAAAGGACACCGGGGAGCTGTTTTTT. As protein: CASSSGTKDTGELFF. The chain joins TRBV28 to TRBJ2-2, with a tentative D call TRBD1 (6 bases). V dropped 4 bases and J dropped 3 bases, with 12 bases sitting between them. Germline V gene lookup returns CDR1 MDHEN and CDR2 SYDVKM. The CDR3 covers 15 residues.

The V and J genes are TRBV4-1 and TRBJ2-1; 8 bases agree with TRBD2. The CDR3 covers 15 residues. Trimming at V came to 0 bases and at J to 4 bases, leaving 2 bases not matched to a gene. Germline loops: CDR1 MGHRA, CDR2 YSYEKL. The CDR3 bases are TGCGCCAGCAGCCAAGATAGCGGGACTTACAATGAGCAGTTCTTC. The encoded protein is CASSQDSGTYNEQFF.

The chain joins TRBV4-3 to TRBJ1-2, with a tentative D call TRBD1 (5 bases). The V end lost 3 bases, the J end lost 6 bases, and 17 bases lay between the germline ends. Germline lookup yields CDR1 LGHNA and CDR2 YSLEER. CDR3 length: 15 residues. The DNA for the CDR3 is TGCGCCAGCAGCCAGACAGCCACCCGGCGGGATGGCTACACCTTC. Protein: CASSQTATRRDGYTF.

This clone occurred once. The chain links TRBV10-1 to TRBJ2-6; D may match TRBD1 or TRBD2 (6 bases each). The V and J ends lost 0 bases and 1 base respectively, with 19 bases between them. CDR3 length: 20 residues. The germline gives CDR1 WNHNN, CDR2 SYGVQD (reference sequence). The CDR3 sequence is CASSESKGDSEGSGANVLTF. As DNA, the CDR3 is TGCGCCAGCAGTGAGTCAAAGGGGGACTCCGAGGGTTCTGGGGCCAACGTCCTGACTTTC.

The chain uses TRBV19 and TRBJ2-1; TRBD2 matches at 8 bases. In germline, CDR1 is LNHDA, CDR2 SQIVND (reference sequence). V shed 5 bases, J shed 3 bases, and the junction held 9 bases outside the gene matches. The CDR3 is made up of 16 amino acids. The CDR3 region has the DNA TGTGCCAGTAGTGGTAGCGGGGCGACCCTCTACAATGAGCAGTTCTTC. Translating gives CASSGSGATLYNEQFF.

The chain uses TRBV7-2 and TRBJ1-2; 7 bases fit TRBD1. V shed 6 bases, J shed 7 bases, and the junction held 11 bases outside the gene matches. CDR3 length: 14 amino acids. CDR1 and CDR2 (germline): SGHTA, FQGNSA. The CDR3 region has the DNA TGTGCCAGCAGACCAGACAGGGTCGAAATTGGCTACACCTTC. Translated: CASRPDRVEIGYTF.

This rearrangement joins TRBV6-1 to TRBJ2-7, with D possibly TRBD1 on 5 matching bases. V was pared by 5 bases and J by 3 bases, with 11 bases between. Germline V lookup: CDR1 MNHNS, CDR2 SASEGT. The CDR3 has 13 amino acids. The CDR3 here is CASSISDSYEQYF. In nucleotides, the CDR3 is TGTGCCAGCAGTATCTCCGACAGCTACGAGCAGTACTTC.

This sequence joins TRBV19 and TRBJ2-2; perhaps D is TRBD1 or TRBD2 (5 bases each). CDR1 and CDR2 (germline): LNHDA, SQIVND (reference sequence). The CDR3 is 15 amino acids. V was shortened by 5 bases and J by 4 bases, with 14 bases between the two germline ends. DNA of the CDR3: TGTGCCAGTAGTCTGGGCAGGGCGGGCACCGGGGAGCTGTTTTTT. Its translation is CASSLGRAGTGELFF.